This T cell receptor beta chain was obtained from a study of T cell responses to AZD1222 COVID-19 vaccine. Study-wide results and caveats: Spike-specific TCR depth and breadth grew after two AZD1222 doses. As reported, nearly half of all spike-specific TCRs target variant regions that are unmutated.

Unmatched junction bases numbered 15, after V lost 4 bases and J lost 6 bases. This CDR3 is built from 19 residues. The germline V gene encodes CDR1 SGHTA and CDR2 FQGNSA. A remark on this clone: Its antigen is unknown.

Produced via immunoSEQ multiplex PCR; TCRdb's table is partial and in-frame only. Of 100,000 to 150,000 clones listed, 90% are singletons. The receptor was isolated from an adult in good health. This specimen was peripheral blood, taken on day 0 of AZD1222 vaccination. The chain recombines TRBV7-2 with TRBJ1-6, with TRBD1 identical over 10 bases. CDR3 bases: TGTGCCAGCAGCTCCCGGGGAGGACAGGGGGTGATGGGTAATTCACCCCTCCACTTT. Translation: CASSSRGGQGVMGNSPLHF.